Each of the 13 T cell receptor beta chains below was sequenced from the same sample in a study of T cell changes during pregnancy in multiple sclerosis. TCRdb's table, derived via immunoSEQ multiplex PCR, lists solely in-frame clones and lacks some. The profile shows approximately 110,000 clones, 90% to 95% of them singletons. The material was peripheral blood, obtained in the third trimester of pregnancy. The receptors here all came from a female donor with multiple sclerosis, enrolled in a pregnancy study.

The chain links TRBV7-6 to TRBJ2-7; D may be TRBD1 (8 bases). The germline V and J ends were trimmed by 6 bases and 3 bases, with 21 bases remaining between them. The CDR3 loop spans 16 amino acids. Germline V CDR1 and CDR2: SGHVS, FNYEAQ. The CDR3, as DNA: TGTGCCAGCAGTGGTCCTGGGGGGGGACAGGACTACGAGCAGTACTTC. This encodes CASSGPGGGQDYEQYF.

J is TRBJ2-1 and V is TRBV7-3; 9 bases are shared with TRBD2. CDR3 length: 17 amino acids. CDR1 and CDR2 (germline): SGHTA, FQGTGA. The V and J ends lost 2 bases and 7 bases, in that order; junction bases with no gene match: 12. CDR3 in amino acids: CASSLSLGGRVGNEQFF. The CDR3 region has the DNA TGTGCCAGCAGCTTATCCCTCGGCGGGAGGGTCGGGAATGAGCAGTTCTTC.

The genes are TRBV2 and TRBJ2-4, with TRBD1 identical over 9 bases. The CDR3 has 12 residues. In germline, CDR1 is SNHLY, CDR2 FYNNEI. J was trimmed by 9 bases and V by 9 bases; bases with no gene match: 6. CDR3 bases: TGTGCCAGTGGGACAGGGATGGGCATTCAGTACTTC. This codes for CASGTGMGIQYF.

The chain combines TRBV15 with TRBJ1-3; TRBD1 might be the D (5 bases). The CDR3 covers 13 residues. The germline gives CDR1 LNHNV, CDR2 YYDKDF (reference sequence). V shed 9 bases and J shed 0 bases, with 9 bases lying between them. The CDR3 region has the DNA TGTGCCACAAGACAGTCCTCTGGAAACACCATATATTTT. Protein product: CATRQSSGNTIYF.

The sample holds one count of this clone. V is TRBV19 and J is TRBJ2-7; 7 positions match TRBD1. Per germline, CDR1 LNHDA and CDR2 SQIVND (reference sequence). V shed 0 bases and J 4 bases; nucleotides not matched to a gene: 12. The CDR3 contains 17 residues. This chain's CDR3 is CASSIEVFRGQRYEQYF. Written as DNA, the CDR3 is TGTGCCAGTAGTATAGAGGTATTTAGGGGACAGCGGTACGAGCAGTACTTC.

CDR3 protein: CASSAYRGGTNEKLFF. CDR3 nucleotides: TGTGCCAGCAGTGCCTACAGGGGGGGGACTAATGAAAAACTGTTTTTT. The chain is built from TRBV25-1 and TRBJ1-4, with 8 bases that match TRBD1. The germline gives CDR1 MGHDK, CDR2 SYGVNS. The CDR3 runs to 16 residues. V shed 4 bases and J 2 bases; nucleotides not matched to a gene: 6. Variable domain in full (rest from reference TRBV25-1 and TRBJ1-4): EADIYQTPRYLVIGTGKKITLECSQTMGHDKMYWYQQDPGMELHLIHYSYGVNSTEKGDLSSESTVSRIRTEHFPLTLESARPSHTSQYLCASSAYRGGTNEKLFFGSGTQLSVL.

The chain is built from TRBV28 and TRBJ2-2, with a tentative D call TRBD2 (6 bases). Per the germline V gene, CDR1 is MDHEN and CDR2 is SYDVKM. The CDR3 consists of 16 residues. V lost 4 bases, J lost 1 base, and 13 bases lay in between. The DNA of the CDR3 is TGTGCCAGCAGTTCCACACTAGCCCGGAACACCGGGGAGCTGTTTTTT. It translates to CASSSTLARNTGELFF.

This sequence joins TRBV5-8 and TRBJ1-6; 9 nucleotides align to TRBD1. The germline V gene encodes CDR1 SGHTS and CDR2 YDEGEE. Germline trimming cut 5 bases from V and 0 bases from J; bases unmatched to any gene: 9. This CDR3 contains 18 residues. In nucleotides, the CDR3 is TGTGCCAGCAGACCCGGACAGGGGTTACGCTCCTATAATTCACCCCTCCACTTT. This encodes CASRPGQGLRSYNSPLHF.

This rearrangement joins TRBV30 to TRBJ2-1; weak D call: TRBD2 (6 bases). V dropped 0 bases and J dropped 7 bases, with 16 bases sitting between them. Germline values: CDR1 GTSNPN, CDR2 SVGIG (reference sequence). This CDR3 is 15 amino acids long. This CDR3 reads CAWSVPGRGLNEQFF. As DNA, the CDR3 is TGTGCCTGGAGTGTACCCGGGCGGGGTCTGAATGAGCAGTTCTTC.

V usage is TRBV20-1 and J usage is TRBJ2-1; a possible D gene is TRBD2 (5 bases). In germline, CDR1 is DFQATT, CDR2 SNEGSKA (reference sequence). This CDR3 comprises 11 residues. Trimming took off 3 bases at V and 6 bases at J, with 6 bases between the two ends. CDR3 DNA: TGCAGTGCTAGTACTAGCAATGAGCAGTTCTTC. Residues: CSASTSNEQFF.

V and J are TRBV4-1 and TRBJ2-7, with 10 bases matching TRBD2. Germline loops: CDR1 MGHRA, CDR2 YSYEKL. The CDR3 is 19 residues long. V lost 4 bases to trimming and J lost 3 bases; unmatched junction nucleotides: 18. DNA of the CDR3: TGCGCCAGCAGCCTCCGAGGGGGACTAGCGCGACAGGAGGGCTACGAGCAGTACTTC. It codes for CASSLRGGLARQEGYEQYF.

The table lists this clone with a few counts. The rearrangement links TRBV30 to TRBJ1-6; weak D call: TRBD1 (6 bases). CDR1 and CDR2 (germline): GTSNPN, SVGIG (reference sequence). The CDR3 extends over 14 amino acids. The germline V and J ends were trimmed by 2 bases and 7 bases, with 12 bases remaining between them. The CDR3 DNA follows: TGTGCCTGGAGTCCGGGACAAGTAAATTCACCCCTCCACTTT. Translated: CAWSPGQVNSPLHF.

V is TRBV4-2 and J is TRBJ2-7; D call uncertain. Germline V lookup: CDR1 LGHNA, CDR2 YNFKEQ. Trimming stripped 1 base from V and 0 bases from J, with 4 bases between. The CDR3 is 13 amino acids. The CDR3 DNA sequence: TGTGCCAGCAGCCAAGTTCTCTCCTACGAGCAGTACTTC. This translates into CASSQVLSYEQYF.